The rows below give T cell receptor beta chains drawn from one sample of a study of blood T cell repertoires in COVID-19. The method was immunoSEQ multiplex PCR; TCRdb's version includes in-frame clones alone and lacks a portion of them. The sample shows some 200,000 clones, roughly 90% of them seen only once. Sequencing was done on a sample of peripheral blood. Source of these receptors: an older man with acute or convalescent COVID-19. Each CDR3 is given with its conserved first and last residue. A D gene is named only where the DNA matches it firmly. Some rows mark clone size as missing; the rest say once, few, many or name a class of expanded clone.

TRBV7-3	TRBD2	17	TRBJ2-3	few	TGTGCCAGCAGCCTTCGACTAGCGGGAGAGGGCACAGATACGCAGTATTTT	CASSLRLAGEGTDTQYF
TRBV6-5	TRBD1	14	TRBJ2-1	.	TGTGCCAGCAGTTACGGGACAGCTGACAATGAGCAGTTCTTC	CASSYGTADNEQFF
TRBV5-1	TRBD2	17	TRBJ2-7	.	TGCGCCAGCAGCTTGAACCCCCAGACTAGCGGGATCTACGAGCAGTACTTC	CASSLNPQTSGIYEQYF
TRBV20-1	TRBD1	15	TRBJ2-5	.	TGCAGTGCTAGTGCTCTTACAGGGGGCCGAGAGACCCAGTACTTC	CSASALTGGRETQYF
TRBV9	TRBD1	16	TRBJ1-1	.	TGTGCCAGCAGCCCCATGACGGGACAGGGGGTCACTGAAGCTTTCTTT	CASSPMTGQGVTEAFF
TRBV6-6	TRBD2	14	TRBJ2-7	.	TGTGCCAGCAGTTGGCTAGCGGGAAGCTACGAGCAGTACTTC	CASSWLAGSYEQYF
TRBV15	.	13	TRBJ1-5	.	TGTGCCACCAGCAGAGATTCGGGACAGCCCCAGCATTTT	CATSRDSGQPQHF
TRBV6-1	TRBD1	15	TRBJ1-6	once	TGTGCCAGCAGTGATTGGGACAGATTAGGGTCACCCCTCCACTTT	CASSDWDRLGSPLHF
TRBV30	TRBD2	13	TRBJ2-7	.	TGTGCCTGGTCTTCGGGGGGGGCAGGCGAGCAGTACTTC	CAWSSGGAGEQYF
TRBV6-5	TRBD1	15	TRBJ1-5	.	TGTGCCAGCAGTCCCCTGGACAGGGGAAATCAGCCCCAGCATTTT	CASSPLDRGNQPQHF
TRBV19	TRBD2	18	TRBJ2-7	.	TGTGCCAGTAGTATAGCGTTGGGACTAGCGGGAACCTCCTACGAGCAGTACTTC	CASSIALGLAGTSYEQYF
TRBV27	TRBD2	14	TRBJ2-7	.	TGTGCCAGCAGTCCCGGGAGGGCGAACCGCGAGCAGTACTTC	CASSPGRANREQYF
TRBV18	TRBD1	13	TRBJ2-7	.	TGTGCCAGCTCACCCGACAGGGTCAACGAGCAGTACTTC	CASSPDRVNEQYF
TRBV12-3/TRBV12-4	TRBD1	11	TRBJ1-5	.	TGTGCCAGCAGCCTCGGGACAGCCAGGCATTTT	CASSLGTARHF
TRBV7-9	TRBD1	14	TRBJ2-5	.	TGTGCCAGCAGCTTGGACAGGGCACGGGAGACCCAGTACTTC	CASSLDRARETQYF
TRBV14	.	13	TRBJ1-3	.	TGTGCCAGCAGCCGACAGCAAGGAAACACCATATATTTT	CASSRQQGNTIYF
TRBV28	TRBD2	17	TRBJ2-7	.	TGTGCCAGCAGTTTAGGGACTAGCGCCGAGCAAGGCTACGAGCAGTACTTC	CASSLGTSAEQGYEQYF
TRBV30	.	14	TRBJ1-1	.	TGTGCCTGGACGCAGGGAGGTCGGAACACTGAAGCTTTCTTT	CAWTQGGRNTEAFF
TRBV5-4	TRBD2	15	TRBJ2-1	.	TGTGCCAGCAGGCCGGGACTAGCGGGAGGGGATGAGCAGTTCTTC	CASRPGLAGGDEQFF
TRBV7-2	.	12	TRBJ1-1	.	TGTGCCAGCAGCTCACACAGGGCGGAAGCTTTCTTT	CASSSHRAEAFF